The sequence of this T cell receptor (beta chain) was determined in a study of OX40 agonist ivuxolimab in advanced cancers. CDR1 SEHNR and CDR2 FQNEAQ come from the germline V gene (reference sequence). V lost 1 base to trimming and J lost 5 bases, with 17 bases between them. The CDR3 spans 16 residues. The table came from immunoSEQ multiplex PCR; TCRdb's copy has only in-frame clones and leaves some out. The repertoire consists of about 77,000 clones, with around 90% occurring once and the leading ten covering around 1.9%. Sequenced here: CD4+ or CD8+ T cells sorted from blood, sampled in a trial of the OX40 agonist ivuxolimab. The source is an adult with an advanced solid tumor such as melanoma, head and neck, liver or kidney cancer. J is TRBJ1-1 and V is TRBV7-9; weak D call: TRBD1 (5 bases). DNA for the CDR3: TGTGCCAGCAGCTTAGAGGTTATGGGGGGGAGTACTGAAGCTTTCTTT. Translating gives CASSLEVMGGSTEAFF.